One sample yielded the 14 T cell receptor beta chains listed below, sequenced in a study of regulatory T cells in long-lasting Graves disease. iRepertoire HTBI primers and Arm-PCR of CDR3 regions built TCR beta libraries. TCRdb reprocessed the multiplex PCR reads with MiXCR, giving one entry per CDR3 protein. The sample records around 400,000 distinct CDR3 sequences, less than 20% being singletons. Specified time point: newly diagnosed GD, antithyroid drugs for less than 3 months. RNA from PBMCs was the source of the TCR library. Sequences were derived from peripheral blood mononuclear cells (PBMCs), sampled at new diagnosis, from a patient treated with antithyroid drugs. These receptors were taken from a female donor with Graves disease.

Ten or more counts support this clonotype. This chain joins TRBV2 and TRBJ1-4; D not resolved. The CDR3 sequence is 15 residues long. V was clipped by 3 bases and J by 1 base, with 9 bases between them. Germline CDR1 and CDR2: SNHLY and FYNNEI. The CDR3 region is CASSDLRKTNEKLFF. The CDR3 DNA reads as TGTGCCAGCAGTGATCTTCGAAAAACTAATGAAAAACTGTTTTTT.

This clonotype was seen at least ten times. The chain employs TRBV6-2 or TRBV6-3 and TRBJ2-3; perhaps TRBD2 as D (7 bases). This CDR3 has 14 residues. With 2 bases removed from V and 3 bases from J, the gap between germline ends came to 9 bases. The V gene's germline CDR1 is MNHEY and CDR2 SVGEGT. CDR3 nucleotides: TGTGCCAGCAGTTACGGGAGGGGGACAGATACGCAGTATTTT. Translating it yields CASSYGRGTDTQYF.

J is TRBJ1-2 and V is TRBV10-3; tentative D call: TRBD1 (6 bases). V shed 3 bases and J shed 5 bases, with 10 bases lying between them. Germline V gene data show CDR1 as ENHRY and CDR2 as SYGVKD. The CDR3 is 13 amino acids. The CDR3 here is CAISDNQGYGYTF. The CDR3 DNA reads TGTGCCATCAGTGACAACCAGGGGTATGGCTACACCTTC.

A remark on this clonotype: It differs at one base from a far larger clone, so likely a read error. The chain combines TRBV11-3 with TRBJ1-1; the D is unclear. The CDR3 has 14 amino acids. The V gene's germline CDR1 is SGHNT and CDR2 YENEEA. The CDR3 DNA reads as TGTGCCAGCAGCTTAAGTGCTGCGAACACTAAAGCTTTCTTT. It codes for CASSLSAANTKAFF.

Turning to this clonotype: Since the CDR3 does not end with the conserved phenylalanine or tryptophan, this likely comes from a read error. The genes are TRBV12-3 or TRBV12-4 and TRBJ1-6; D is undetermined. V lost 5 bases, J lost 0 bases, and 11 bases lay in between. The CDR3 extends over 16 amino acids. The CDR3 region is CASSPGPSSYNSPLHS. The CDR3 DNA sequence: TGTGCCAGCAGTCCCGGACCGAGCTCCTATAATTCACCCCTCCACTCT.

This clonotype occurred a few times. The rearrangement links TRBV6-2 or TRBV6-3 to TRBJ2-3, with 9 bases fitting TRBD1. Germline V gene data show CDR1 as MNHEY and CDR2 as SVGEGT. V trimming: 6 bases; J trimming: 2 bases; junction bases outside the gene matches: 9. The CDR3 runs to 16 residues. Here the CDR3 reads CASRLGQGRHTDTQYF. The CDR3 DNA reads TGTGCCAGCAGGCTCGGACAGGGGCGCCACACAGATACGCAGTATTTT.

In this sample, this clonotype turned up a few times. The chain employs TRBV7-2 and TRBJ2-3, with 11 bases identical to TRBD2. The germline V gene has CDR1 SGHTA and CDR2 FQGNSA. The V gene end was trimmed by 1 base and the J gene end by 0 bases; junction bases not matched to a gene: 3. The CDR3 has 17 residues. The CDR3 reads CASSLVLAGGSTDTQYF. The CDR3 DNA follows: TGTGCCAGCAGCTTAGTCTTAGCGGGAGGGAGCACAGATACGCAGTATTTT.

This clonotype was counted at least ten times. The CDR3 spells CASSFITNYGYTF. Here the CDR3 DNA reads TGTGCCAGCAGTTTTATAACTAACTATGGCTACACCTTC. This chain links TRBV12-3 or TRBV12-4 with TRBJ1-2; D not resolved. V was pared by 3 bases and J by 0 bases, with 5 bases between. The CDR3 consists of 13 residues.

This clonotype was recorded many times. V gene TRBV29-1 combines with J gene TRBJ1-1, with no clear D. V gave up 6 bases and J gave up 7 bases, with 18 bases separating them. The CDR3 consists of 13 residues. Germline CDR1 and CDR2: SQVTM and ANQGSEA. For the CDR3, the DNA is TGCAGCGTCCTCTCTACGCAGGCGTATGAAGCTTTCTTT. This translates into CSVLSTQAYEAFF. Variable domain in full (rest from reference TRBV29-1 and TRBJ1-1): SAVISQKPSRDICQRGTSLTIQCQVDSQVTMMFWYRQQPGQSLTLIATANQGSEATYESGFVIDKFPISRPNLTFSTLTVSNMSPEDSSIYLCSVLSTQAYEAFFGQGTRLTVV.

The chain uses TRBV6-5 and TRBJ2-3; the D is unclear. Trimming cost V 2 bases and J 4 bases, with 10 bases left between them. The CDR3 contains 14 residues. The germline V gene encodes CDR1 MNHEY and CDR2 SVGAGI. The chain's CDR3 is CASSYEPRSDTQYF. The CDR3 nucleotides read TGTGCCAGCAGTTACGAGCCACGGTCAGATACGCAGTATTTT.

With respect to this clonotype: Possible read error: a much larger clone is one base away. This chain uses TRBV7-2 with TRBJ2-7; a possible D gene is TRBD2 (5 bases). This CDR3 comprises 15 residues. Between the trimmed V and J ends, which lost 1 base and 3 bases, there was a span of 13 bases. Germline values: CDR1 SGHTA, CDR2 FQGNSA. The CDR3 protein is CASSLDKDLNYEQYF. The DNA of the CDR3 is TGTGCCAGCAGCTTAGATAAGGACTTGAACTACGAGCAGTACTTC.

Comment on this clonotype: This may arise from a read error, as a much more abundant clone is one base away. The CDR3 sequence is CASLGSWVCNEQFF. Written as DNA, the CDR3 is TGTGCCAGTTTGGGTAGTTGGGTATGCAATGAGCAGTTCTTC. The chain recombines TRBV6-2 or TRBV6-3 with TRBJ2-1; D gene unclear. The V gene lost 9 bases and the J gene lost 6 bases, with 18 bases spanning the gap. This CDR3 spans 14 amino acids. Germline V gene data show CDR1 as MNHEY and CDR2 as SVGEGT.

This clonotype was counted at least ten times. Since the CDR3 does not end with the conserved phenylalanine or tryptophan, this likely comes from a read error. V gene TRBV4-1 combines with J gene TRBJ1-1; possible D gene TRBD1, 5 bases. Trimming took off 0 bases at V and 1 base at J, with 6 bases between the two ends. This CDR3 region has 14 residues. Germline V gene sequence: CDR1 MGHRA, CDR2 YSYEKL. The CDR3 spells CASSQEGENTEAFL. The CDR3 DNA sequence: TGCGCCAGCAGCCAAGAAGGGGAGAACACTGAAGCTTTCCTT.

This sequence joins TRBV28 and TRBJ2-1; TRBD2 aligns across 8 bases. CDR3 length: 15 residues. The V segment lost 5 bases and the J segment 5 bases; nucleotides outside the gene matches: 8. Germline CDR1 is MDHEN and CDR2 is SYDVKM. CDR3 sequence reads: CASSTTSGGNNEQFF. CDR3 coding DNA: TGTGCCAGCAGTACTACTAGCGGAGGCAACAATGAGCAGTTCTTC.